The source of this T cell receptor (beta chain) is a study of sequential checkpoint blockade in melanoma (dated by TCRdb to between 2018 and 2021). A note on the overall study: Patients were randomized 1:1 to first-line nivolumab followed by ipilimumab (arm A) or ipilimumab followed by nivolumab (arm B). Maintenance nivolumab came after both trial sequences.

The sample's treatment or condition label, in plain terms: randomized to nivolumab then ipilimumab (arm A) or the reverse (arm B). No trial patient had received prior DNA-damaging chemotherapy. Live CD3+CD8+ cells negative for CD19 and CD56 were sorted from thawed PBMCs on a FACS Aria II flow cytometer. Samples came from patients with melanoma in CheckMate 064, a randomized, open-label phase II trial of sequential checkpoint blockade. Leukapheresis was used to collect peripheral blood mononuclear cells, which were then purified with Ficoll-Paque and frozen in human serum with about 10% DMSO. Immediately after sorting, the purity of the sorted blood CD3+CD8+ cells was confirmed to be >98%, and DNA was then extracted. TCRbeta CDR3 regions were immunosequenced from genomic DNA with the immunoSEQ Assay. Prior to high-throughput sequencing, genomic DNA was amplified by bias-controlled multiplex PCR. The study's processing was this. To quantify the absolute abundance of each unique TCRbeta CDR3 region, the sequences were collapsed and filtered. Clonality, defined as 1 minus Pielou's evenness, was calculated using only productive rearrangements. A previously published method was used to identify clones with significantly greater frequencies in on-treatment samples than in baseline samples. TCRdb limited this immuneACCESS table to in-frame rearrangements with V and J called. A share of clones is missing; checked studies link under half to unresolved V genes, and the rest is unexplained. The DNA was the basis for D and trimming; V, J and clone size are from that table. The sample profile shows about 17,000 clones; about two thirds of them were found once. 21% of the sample is taken by the ten largest.

This clone was counted between two and nine times. Its antigen is unknown. One base away there is no much larger clone; base qualities are not given. V is cut by 3 bases and J by 9 bases, and the space between the germline ends is 9 bases. The CDR3 spans 13 residues, from the cysteine through the phenylalanine. Of all the DNA, just the CDR3 is kept, 39 bases in frame from base 1. Via the germline V gene, CDR1 is MRHNA and CDR2 SNTAGT. The full study reports these points: Validation of the response-prediction model combining TCR metrics and mutation burden is needed in larger, independent patient cohorts.

The rearranged chain carries TRBV6-4 and TRBJ1-6; no confident D gene assignment can be made. The sequence came from a human donor with melanoma. Sequenced material: CD8+ T cells sorted from blood (inferred from file names), taken from a patient given nivolumab and ipilimumab in sequence. The DNA reads as follows: TGTGCCAGCAGTGATCGGGTGGGTTCACCCCTCCACTTT. This yields the protein CASSDRVGSPLHF.